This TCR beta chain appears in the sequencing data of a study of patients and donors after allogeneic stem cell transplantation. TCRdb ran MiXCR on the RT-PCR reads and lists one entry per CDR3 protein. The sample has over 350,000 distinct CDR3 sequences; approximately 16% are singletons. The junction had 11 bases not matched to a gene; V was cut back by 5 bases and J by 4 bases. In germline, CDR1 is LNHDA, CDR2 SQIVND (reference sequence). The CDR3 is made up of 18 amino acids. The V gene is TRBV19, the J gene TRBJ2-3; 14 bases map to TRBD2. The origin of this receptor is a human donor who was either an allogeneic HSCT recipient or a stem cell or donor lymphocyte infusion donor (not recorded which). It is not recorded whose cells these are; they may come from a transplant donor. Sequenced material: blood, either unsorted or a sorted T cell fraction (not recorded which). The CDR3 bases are TGTGCCAGTAGTCGCCGAGGGACTAGCGGGAGCGGGGCAGATACGCAGTATTTT. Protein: CASSRRGTSGSGADTQYF.